Below, 25 T cell receptor beta chains from the same sample are listed, as sequenced in a study of breast tumors, draining lymph nodes, adjacent tissues. Breast cancer patients provided tissue from their axillary draining lymph nodes. TCRdb reanalysed the multiplex PCR reads using MiXCR and keeps one entry per CDR3 protein. The table includes fewer than 300,000 distinct CDR3 sequences, 32% detected once. The sequenced sample was axillary lymph node tissue. The source of these receptors is a female donor with breast cancer. Some clones in this sample may be carry-over from other donors' samples.

Ten or more counts support this clonotype. The chain combines TRBV28 with TRBJ2-7; TRBD2 matches 11 bases. Unmatched junction bases numbered 8, after V lost 6 bases and J lost 1 base. Germline V lookup: CDR1 MDHEN, CDR2 SYDVKM. The CDR3 is 16 residues long. CDR3 protein: CASRYGGLAESYEQYF. DNA of the CDR3: TGTGCCAGCAGGTACGGGGGACTAGCGGAATCCTACGAGCAGTACTTC. The entire variable domain, with the rest obtained from reference TRBV28 and TRBJ2-7, is as follows: DVKVTQSSRYLVKRTGEKVFLECVQDMDHENMFWYRQDPGLGLRLIYFSYDVKMKEKGDIPEGYSVSREKKERFSLILESASTNQTSMYLCASRYGGLAESYEQYFGPGTRLTVT.

This clonotype was recorded only once. It may be a read error: a sequence one base away is much more abundant. This chain connects TRBV3-1 to TRBJ2-7, with D perhaps matching TRBD1 (6 bases). CDR1 is LGHDT, CDR2 YNNKEL, per germline (reference sequence). The CDR3 has 12 residues. The CDR3 DNA sequence: TGTCCCAGCAGCCAACTAGACAGGGAGCAGTACTTC. Amino acid sequence: CPSSQLDREQYF.

A word on this clonotype: Likely a read error: the CDR3 ends without its conserved phenylalanine or tryptophan. This chain connects TRBV14 to TRBJ2-7, with a tentative D call TRBD1 (5 bases). CDR3 length: 13 residues. Germline CDR1 SGHDN, CDR2 FVKESK. The chain's CDR3 is CAGSQAHRSEQYS. The DNA of the CDR3 is TGTGCCGGCAGCCAGGCCCACAGGAGCGAGCAGTACTCC.

This clonotype was recorded at least ten times. V gene TRBV6-1 combines with J gene TRBJ2-7; no reliable D call. The V and J ends lost 0 bases and 9 bases respectively, with 9 bases between them. This CDR3 has 12 amino acids. The germline V gene encodes CDR1 MNHNS and CDR2 SASEGT. The CDR3: CASSEAEELQYF. In nucleotides, the CDR3 is TGTGCCAGCAGTGAAGCGGAAGAACTGCAGTACTTC.

This chain uses TRBV27 with TRBJ2-2, with 11 nucleotides matching TRBD1. In germline, CDR1 is MNHEY, CDR2 SMNVEV (reference sequence). This CDR3 is built from 15 residues. V shed 2 bases and J 6 bases; nucleotides not matched to a gene: 2. DNA of the CDR3: TGTGCCAGCAGTTTAGGGACAGGGGGTGCCGGGGAGCTGTTTTTT. Protein sequence: CASSLGTGGAGELFF.

In this sample, this clonotype turned up many times. The CDR3 bases are TGTGCCACCAGCAACGCGAGGACTCAGCCCCAGCATTTT. Protein product: CATSNARTQPQHF. The chain has TRBV15 and TRBJ1-5; no firm D call. The germline V and J ends were trimmed by 4 bases and 6 bases, with 10 bases remaining between them. The CDR3 is 13 residues long. Per germline, CDR1 LNHNV and CDR2 YYDKDF (reference sequence).

This clonotype was seen ten or more times. The DNA for the CDR3 is TGTGCCAGCAGTTTTAGAACTAGCGGGAGGAGGACAGATACGCAGTATTTT. Translation gives CASSFRTSGRRTDTQYF. The chain carries TRBV12-3 or TRBV12-4 and TRBJ2-3, with 12 bases matching TRBD2. This CDR3 spans 17 amino acids. The V segment lost 3 bases and the J segment 3 bases; nucleotides outside the gene matches: 7.

Remarks on this clonotype: An end of the junction does not agree with germline; a read error may underlie this. This rearrangement joins TRBV10-3 to TRBJ2-5; perhaps TRBD1 as D (6 bases). The CDR3 contains 13 residues. Germline V lookup: CDR1 ENHRY, CDR2 SYGVKD. The CDR3 reads CATLDSQQEAQYF. The CDR3 nucleotides read TGTGCCACCCTGGACAGCCAACAAGAGGCCCAGTACTTC.

This clonotype was observed many times. The junction shows a germline mismatch at one end, possibly a read error. The chain couples TRBV7-6 to TRBJ2-5; D is unclear. CDR3 length equals 8 residues. The V gene's germline CDR1 is SGHVS and CDR2 FNYEAQ. CDR3 sequence reads: CASSLGRF. CDR3 coding DNA: TGTGCCAGCAGCTTAGGGCGCTTC.

In this sample, this clonotype turned up a few times. The chain links TRBV27 to TRBJ1-3; D call uncertain. Trimming removed 5 bases from V and 3 bases from J, with 8 bases in between. The CDR3 length is 13 residues. CDR1 is MNHEY, CDR2 SMNVEV, per germline (reference sequence). DNA for the CDR3: TGTGCCAGCAGTCCCCAAGTTGGAAACACCATATATTTT. The encoded protein is CASSPQVGNTIYF.

In its sample, this clonotype was seen many times. The rearrangement joins TRBV4-1 to TRBJ2-3; unclear D gene. This CDR3 is 12 amino acids long. In germline, CDR1 is MGHRA, CDR2 YSYEKL. Trimming cost V 1 base and J 7 bases, with 6 bases left between them. CDR3 sequence reads: CASSQARYTQYF. The DNA of the CDR3 is TGCGCCAGCAGCCAAGCGCGTTATACGCAGTATTTT.

This clonotype has at least ten counts. The CDR3 is CSASLDRVSSYGYTF. The CDR3 region has the DNA TGCAGTGCCAGCCTAGACAGGGTGTCGAGCTATGGCTACACCTTC. The chain carries TRBV20-1 and TRBJ1-2; TRBD1 matches at 7 bases. V lost 6 bases and J lost 4; bases outside the gene matches: 14. The CDR3 extends over 15 amino acids. Germline CDR1 is DFQATT and CDR2 is SNEGSKA (reference sequence).

The sample holds many counts of this clonotype. The chain combines TRBV20-1 with TRBJ2-5, with D tentatively TRBD2 (6 bases). V shed 2 bases and J shed 5 bases, with 21 bases lying between them. Germline CDR1 and CDR2: DFQATT and SNEGSKA (reference sequence). This CDR3 contains 16 residues. The CDR3 nucleotides are TGCAGTGCTAGAAGCCAACTAGCCCTCCGGGGGGAGACCCAGTACTTC. It encodes CSARSQLALRGETQYF.

A word on this clonotype: Germline is not matched at one junction end, which may reflect a read error. The V and J genes are TRBV10-3 and TRBJ2-5; 7 bases agree with TRBD1. Germline CDR1 reads ENHRY; CDR2 reads SYGVKD. The CDR3 runs to 14 residues. The CDR3 region is CATSDGTARETQYF. The CDR3 bases are TGTGCCACCAGTGATGGGACAGCCCGAGAGACCCAGTACTTC.

The chain joins TRBV20-1 to TRBJ1-6, with D unresolved. Trimming stripped 4 bases from V and 11 bases from J, with 21 bases between. This CDR3 comprises 15 residues. Germline loops: CDR1 DFQATT, CDR2 SNEGSKA (reference sequence). In DNA, the CDR3 is TGCAGTGCTACGTCCATCGGGTTGCGATGGCCACCCCTCCACTTT. Its protein product is CSATSIGLRWPPLHF.

There are many counts of this clonotype. The V gene is TRBV11-2, the J gene TRBJ1-2; possibly TRBD1 for D (6 bases). V lost 3 bases and J lost 8, with 13 bases in between. The CDR3 loop spans 13 amino acids. The germline V gene encodes CDR1 SGHAT and CDR2 FQNNGV. CDR3 region: CASSFSGAIGYTF. For the CDR3, the DNA is TGTGCCAGCAGCTTCTCGGGGGCAATCGGCTACACCTTC.

This clonotype has at least ten counts. V is TRBV5-1 and J is TRBJ1-4, with 9 bases fitting TRBD1. Germline values: CDR1 SGHRS, CDR2 YFSETQ. The CDR3 covers 15 residues. The V and J ends lost 3 bases and 8 bases, in that order; junction bases with no gene match: 8. CDR3 in DNA: TGCGCCAGCAGCTCGACGGGACAGGGAGGGGAAAAACTGTTTTTT. Translation gives CASSSTGQGGEKLFF. Full variable domain (remainder filled in from reference TRBV5-1 and TRBJ1-4): KAGVTQTPRYLIKTRGQQVTLSCSPISGHRSVSWYQQTPGQGLQFLFEYFSETQRNKGNFPGRFSGRQFSNSRSEMNVSTLELGDSALYLCASSSTGQGGEKLFFGSGTQLSVL.

This clonotype has ten or more counts. The chain has TRBV5-6 and TRBJ2-5; TRBD1 matches at 9 bases. The J segment lost 2 bases and the V segment lost 1 base, leaving 9 bases of the junction unmatched. The CDR3 extends over 17 amino acids. Germline loops: CDR1 SGHDT, CDR2 YYEEEE. Here the CDR3 DNA reads TGTGCCAGCAGCTTGTGGGCCGACAGGGGGGAGCAAGAGACCCAGTACTTC. It specifies CASSLWADRGEQETQYF. Full variable domain (outside the CDR3, taken from reference TRBV5-6 and TRBJ2-5): DAGVTQSPTHLIKTRGQQVTLRCSPKSGHDTVSWYQQALGQGPQFIFQYYEEEERQRGNFPDRFSGHQFPNYSSELNVNALLLGDSALYLCASSLWADRGEQETQYFGPGTRLLVL.

This clonotype was counted many times. The chain has TRBV11-3 and TRBJ2-4; D gene ambiguous. Germline V gives CDR1 SGHNT, CDR2 YENEEA. The germline V and J ends were trimmed by 0 bases and 1 base, with 4 bases remaining between them. The CDR3 spans 14 residues. Here the CDR3 DNA reads TGTGCCAGCAGCTTAGATGGGGCCAAAAACATTCAGTACTTC. Amino acids: CASSLDGAKNIQYF. Drawing the rest from reference TRBV11-3 and TRBJ2-4, the complete variable domain is EAGVVQSPRYKIIEKKQPVAFWCNPISGHNTLYWYLQNLGQGPELLIRYENEEAVDDSQLPKDRFSAERLKGVDSTLKIQPAELGDSAVYLCASSLDGAKNIQYFGAGTRLSVL.

V is TRBV28 and J is TRBJ1-2, with 9 bases matching TRBD1. CDR1 and CDR2 (germline): MDHEN, SYDVKM. With 6 bases clipped from V and 8 bases from J, the junction kept 7 bases outside the gene matches. This CDR3 region has 13 residues. For the CDR3, the DNA is TGTGCCAGCAGACTACAGGGGGCTTGGGGCTACACCTTC. This sequence encodes CASRLQGAWGYTF.

This chain joins TRBV29-1 and TRBJ2-3; TRBD2 aligns across 15 bases. Germline-derived CDR1 and CDR2 are SQVTM and ANQGSEA. The CDR3 totals 16 residues. V shed 4 bases, J shed 6 bases, and the junction held 8 bases outside the gene matches. The CDR3 protein is CSVGEGLAGGSDTQYF. In DNA form, the CDR3 reads TGCAGCGTTGGAGAGGGACTAGCGGGAGGTTCTGATACGCAGTATTTT.

This clonotype was found many times. The V and J genes are TRBV10-3 and TRBJ2-3; D gene ambiguous. Germline V gene lookup returns CDR1 ENHRY and CDR2 SYGVKD. Trimming removed 3 bases at V and 2 bases at J, with 3 bases between. This CDR3 is built from 12 residues. The CDR3 is CAISDATDTQYF. CDR3 bases: TGTGCCATCAGTGACGCCACAGATACGCAGTATTTT.

This clonotype came up many times. The gene calls are TRBV5-5 and TRBJ2-1; D is possibly TRBD2 (5 bases). This CDR3 comprises 15 residues. The V gene's germline CDR1 is SGHKS and CDR2 YYEKEE (reference sequence). V gave up 5 bases and J gave up 4 bases, with 16 bases separating them. The CDR3 sequence is CASRGSGGRYNEQFF. Here the CDR3 DNA reads TGTGCCAGCAGAGGATCGGGCGGGCGTTACAATGAGCAGTTCTTC.

This clonotype was counted only a few times. Since a much larger clone is just one base distant, this may be a read error. The chain employs TRBV7-2 and TRBJ2-3; D is perhaps TRBD2 (7 bases). Germline V lookup: CDR1 SGHTA, CDR2 FQGNSA. This CDR3 region has 17 residues. The DNA of the CDR3 is TGTGCCAGCAGCTACCCCCCCGGGGGAGGGCCGACAGGTACGCAGTATTTT. Translating it yields CASSYPPGGGPTGTQYF.

This clonotype was found many times. V and J are TRBV20-1 and TRBJ2-5; the D gene is possibly TRBD1 (6 bases). The germline V and J ends were trimmed by 6 bases and 2 bases, with 22 bases remaining between them. In germline, CDR1 is DFQATT, CDR2 SNEGSKA (reference sequence). The CDR3 loop spans 16 amino acids. The chain's CDR3 is CSAPQGNPPRQETQYF. In DNA, the CDR3 is TGCAGTGCCCCACAGGGCAACCCACCCCGTCAAGAGACCCAGTACTTC.